This TCR beta chain stems from a study of blood T cell repertoires in COVID-19. Study-wide context: Sources were T cells, B-cell-depleted T cells, or PBMCs; the material itself was cDNA or gDNA.

Clones were sequenced by immunoSEQ multiplex PCR, and TCRdb holds only the in-frame ones, with some missing. Of about 250,000 clones in the sample, 88% are singletons; the top ten hold approximately 0.8%. The CDR3 is 15 residues long. Trimming cost V 4 bases and J 5 bases, with 15 bases left between them. Germline lookup yields CDR1 SGHRS and CDR2 YFSETQ. This TCR derives from a woman in her 30s with acute or convalescent COVID-19. The chain employs TRBV5-1 and TRBJ1-4; perhaps TRBD1 as D (6 bases). The sample comprised peripheral blood. The CDR3 sequence: CASSPGGGLNEKLFF. CDR3 nucleotide sequence: TGCGCCAGCAGCCCTGGGGGGGGGCTGAATGAAAAACTGTTTTTT.